The TCR beta chain described here comes from a study of blood T cell repertoires in COVID-19. On the study more broadly: The United States, Italy and Spain provided the acute and convalescent COVID-19 samples. Sample material is recorded as cDNA or gDNA derived from T cells, B-cell-depleted T cells, or PBMCs.

The authors' processing: From reference gene primer amplification, estimates of nucleated cell counts were derived. Sequencing used immunoSEQ multiplex PCR; TCRdb keeps in-frame clones, though not all of them. D and trimming were read from the DNA, whereas the V and J calls and clone size are those reported in that table. The sample consists of about 180,000 clones, around 83% of them appearing once. Enrolled during active infection, Seattle patients were then followed longitudinally. This CDR3 spans 16 amino acids. Germline loops: CDR1 WNHNN, CDR2 SYGVQD (reference sequence). J lost 6 bases, V lost 2 bases, and 9 bases had no gene match.

The sequence was collected from a woman in her seventies with COVID-19, enrolled during active disease. This chain connects TRBV10-1 to TRBJ2-1, with 8 bases aligning to TRBD2. The sample taken for sequencing was peripheral blood. CDR3 protein: CASSEGAGDLANEQFF. The CDR3 DNA is TGCGCCAGCAGTGAGGGAGCGGGAGACCTCGCCAATGAGCAGTTCTTC.